The 16 T cell receptor beta chains below were found in one sample sequenced in a study of CD8+ T cells in alopecia areata. cDNA prepared by RNA extraction and subsequent reverse transcription served as the template for sequencing. Sequencing used immunoSEQ multiplex PCR; TCRdb keeps in-frame clones, though not all of them. There are about 110,000 clones in the sample; 50% to 70% occur only once, and roughly a quarter lies in the top ten. Sequencing used NKG2D-low CD8+ T cells sorted from blood. These receptors came from a human donor with alopecia areata.

The chain employs TRBV9 and TRBJ2-3; a possible D gene is TRBD2 (6 bases). V shed 0 bases and J shed 4 bases, with 12 bases lying between them. Germline CDR1 reads SGDLS; CDR2 reads YYNGEE. The length of the CDR3 is 15 residues. DNA for the CDR3: TGTGCCAGCAGCGTAGACGGTAGCGGAGCAGATACGCAGTATTTT. Translation gives CASSVDGSGADTQYF. The full variable domain, in which reference TRBV9 and TRBJ2-3 provide the parts outside the CDR3, is DSGVTQTPKHLITATGQRVTLRCSPRSGDLSVYWYQQSLDQGLQFLIQYYNGEERAKGNILERFSAQQFPDLHSELNLSSLELGDSALYFCASSVDGSGADTQYFGPGTRLTVL.

The count of this clone is one. J is TRBJ2-7 and V is TRBV27, with 12 bases fitting TRBD2. The junction had 3 bases not matched to a gene; V was cut back by 3 bases and J by 6 bases. From germline, CDR1 is MNHEY and CDR2 SMNVEV (reference sequence). The CDR3 extends over 14 amino acids. The CDR3 reads CASSLTSGSGEQYF. The CDR3 coding sequence is TGTGCCAGCAGTTTGACTAGCGGGAGTGGCGAGCAGTACTTC.

This clone was seen a handful of times. J is TRBJ2-1 and V is TRBV6-5; TRBD2 aligns across 12 bases. In germline, CDR1 is MNHEY, CDR2 SVGAGI. V dropped 7 bases and J dropped 7; count of bases not matched to a gene: 2. The CDR3 consists of 13 residues. The chain's CDR3 is CASTGTSGNEQFF. Here the CDR3 DNA reads TGTGCCAGCACCGGGACTAGCGGGAATGAGCAGTTCTTC.

This chain joins TRBV9 and TRBJ2-6, with 8 bases fitting TRBD1. CDR3 length: 17 residues. The ends lost 1 base at V and 1 base at J; junction bases unmatched: 4. Germline CDR1 and CDR2: SGDLS and YYNGEE. Here the CDR3 reads CASSVRDRTSGANVLTF. The CDR3 DNA reads TGTGCCAGCAGCGTAAGGGACAGGACGTCTGGGGCCAACGTCCTGACTTTC.

The rearrangement links TRBV2 to TRBJ2-2; D assignment may be TRBD1 or TRBD2 (5 bases each). V was cut by 4 bases and J by 6 bases, with 15 bases left in between. The CDR3 length is 15 residues. Germline CDR1 SNHLY, CDR2 FYNNEI. The CDR3 is CASSGDRGRAGELFF. As DNA, the CDR3 is TGTGCCAGCAGTGGGGACCGGGGTCGGGCCGGGGAGCTGTTTTTT.

V is TRBV6-5 and J is TRBJ1-2, with a possible D match to TRBD1 (5 bases). V was cut by 2 bases and J by 2 bases, with 12 bases left in between. This CDR3 is built from 15 residues. Germline V gene sequence: CDR1 MNHEY, CDR2 SVGAGI. CDR3 nucleotide sequence: TGTGCCAGCAGTTACGGGGTCGGGGGGAACTATGGCTACACCTTC. Translation: CASSYGVGGNYGYTF.

The chain links TRBV4-1 to TRBJ1-1; D is ambiguous. V gave up 0 bases and J gave up 0 bases, with 8 bases separating them. Looked up from germline, CDR1 is MGHRA and CDR2 is YSYEKL. CDR3 length equals 15 residues. CDR3 bases: TGCGCCAGCAGCCAAGAAGGAGCCATGAACACTGAAGCTTTCTTT. Its protein product is CASSQEGAMNTEAFF.

This clone appeared a few times. This chain uses TRBV29-1 with TRBJ2-7; D ambiguous. This CDR3 contains 11 residues. V was cut by 6 bases and J by 3 bases, with 9 bases left in between. Looked up from germline, CDR1 is SQVTM and CDR2 is ANQGSEA. Here the CDR3 reads CSVLDVYEQYF. The CDR3 DNA reads TGCAGCGTCCTAGACGTCTACGAGCAGTACTTC.

In regard to this clone: A junction boundary mismatches the germline segment, possibly from a read error. The J gene is TRBJ2-5, the V gene TRBV4-1; D remains unclear. CDR1 MGHRA and CDR2 YSYEKL come from the germline V gene. The CDR3 extends over 15 amino acids. CDR3 region: CASRTDHLGTETQYF. CDR3 DNA: TGTGCCAGCAGAACGGACCACTTGGGTACTGAGACCCAGTACTTC.

The chain links TRBV5-1 to TRBJ2-7; TRBD2 agrees at 10 bases. V was pared by 4 bases and J by 2 bases, with 6 bases of the junction left unmatched. Germline CDR1 reads SGHRS; CDR2 reads YFSETQ. This CDR3 region has 15 residues. CDR3 coding DNA: TGCGCCAGCAGCAGTAGCGGGAGGCACCCCTACGAGCAGTACTTC. Encoded protein: CASSSSGRHPYEQYF.

This clone was counted only a few times. The chain is built from TRBV30 and TRBJ2-5; D perhaps matches TRBD1 (5 bases). V lost 4 bases and J lost 7, with 19 bases in between. The CDR3 sequence is 14 residues long. CDR1 is GTSNPN and CDR2 is SVGIG in the germline V gene (reference sequence). In nucleotides, the CDR3 is TGTGCCTGGAAACACTGGGGCTTTCTGTGGACCCAGTACTTC. Protein: CAWKHWGFLWTQYF.

A word on this clone: Other DNA sequences of this sample code for an identical CDR3. This chain connects TRBV7-3 to TRBJ2-5, with D tentatively TRBD1 (6 bases). In germline, CDR1 is SGHTA, CDR2 FQGTGA. The CDR3 length is 14 residues. With 3 bases removed from V and 4 bases from J, the gap between germline ends came to 12 bases. The CDR3: CASSLTGGGETQYF. The CDR3 DNA sequence: TGTGCCAGCAGCTTGACAGGAGGAGGAGAGACCCAGTACTTC. The full variable domain, with the rest looked up from reference TRBV7-3 and TRBJ2-5, is GAGVSQTPSNKVTEKGKYVELRCDPISGHTALYWYRQSLGQGPEFLIYFQGTGAADDSGLPNDRFFAVRPEGSVSTLKIQRTERGDSAVYLCASSLTGGGETQYFGPGTRLLVL.

The rearrangement joins TRBV2 to TRBJ2-3; no reliable D call. In germline, CDR1 is SNHLY, CDR2 FYNNEI. V was shortened by 3 bases and J by 0 bases, with 7 bases between the two germline ends. CDR3 length equals 14 residues. The DNA for the CDR3 is TGTGCCAGCAGTGATGTGGACAGCACAGATACGCAGTATTTT. This codes for CASSDVDSTDTQYF. The full variable domain, in which reference TRBV2 and TRBJ2-3 provide the parts outside the CDR3, is EPEVTQTPSHQVTQMGQEVILRCVPISNHLYFYWYRQILGQKVEFLVSFYNNEISEKSEIFDDQFSVERPDGSNFTLKIRSTKLEDSAMYFCASSDVDSTDTQYFGPGTRLTVL.

CDR3 protein: CASSITSGSNQPQHF. As DNA, the CDR3 is TGTGCCAGTAGTATAACTTCAGGGTCCAATCAGCCCCAGCATTTT. V and J are TRBV19 and TRBJ1-5; D possibly corresponds to TRBD1 (5 bases). Germline loops: CDR1 LNHDA, CDR2 SQIVND (reference sequence). V gave up 2 bases and J gave up 3 bases, with 11 bases separating them. There are 15 residues in the CDR3.

This clone was detected only a few times. The chain carries TRBV19 and TRBJ2-4, with 7 nucleotides matching TRBD1. V shed 6 bases, J shed 1 base, and the junction held 9 bases outside the gene matches. The CDR3 sequence is 16 residues long. From germline, CDR1 is LNHDA and CDR2 SQIVND (reference sequence). CDR3: CASRPTGVIAKNIQYF. CDR3 nucleotide sequence: TGTGCCAGTAGACCAACAGGGGTGATCGCCAAAAACATTCAGTACTTC.

The J gene is TRBJ2-1, the V gene TRBV27; 7 positions agree with TRBD2. This CDR3 is built from 13 residues. The germline V gene encodes CDR1 MNHEY and CDR2 SMNVEV (reference sequence). The J segment lost 0 bases and the V segment lost 10 bases, leaving 3 bases of the junction unmatched. Here the CDR3 reads CAIGRSSYNEQFF. DNA for the CDR3: TGTGCCATCGGGAGGAGCTCCTACAATGAGCAGTTCTTC.